One sample yielded the 27 T cell receptor beta chains listed below, sequenced in a study of blood T cell repertoires in COVID-19. Method: immunoSEQ multiplex PCR; TCRdb's copy keeps in-frame clones and lacks some. The repertoire holds 300,000 to 350,000 clones, with almost 90% as singletons. The material sequenced was peripheral blood. The source is a woman in her seventies with COVID-19, enrolled during active disease.

This chain uses TRBV6-2 or TRBV6-3 with TRBJ1-5, with D unresolved. Per the germline V gene, CDR1 is MNHEY and CDR2 is SVGEGT. The ends were cut back, 5 bases at V and 0 bases at J, with 11 bases in the middle. The CDR3 covers 15 residues. CDR3 nucleotides: TGTGCCAGCAGTACGACTGATTTTAGCAATCAGCCCCAGCATTTT. Its translation is CASSTTDFSNQPQHF.

This chain connects TRBV4-1 to TRBJ1-2; possibly TRBD1 for D (5 bases). Germline V gives CDR1 MGHRA, CDR2 YSYEKL. The CDR3 loop spans 17 amino acids. With 0 bases removed from V and 3 bases from J, the gap between germline ends came to 17 bases. The CDR3 reads CASSQDRMVTGDYGYTF. In DNA, the CDR3 is TGCGCCAGCAGCCAAGATCGGATGGTTACAGGCGACTATGGCTACACCTTC.

This CDR3 reads CAWSISSGVFYEQYF. Written as DNA, the CDR3 is TGTGCCTGGAGTATATCTAGCGGGGTGTTCTACGAGCAGTACTTC. The rearrangement joins TRBV30 to TRBJ2-7, with 9 positions matching TRBD2. V was clipped by 2 bases and J by 3 bases; unmatched bases: 8. Germline values: CDR1 GTSNPN, CDR2 SVGIG (reference sequence). The length of the CDR3 is 15 residues.

The chain is built from TRBV5-8 and TRBJ2-3; TRBD1 agrees at 7 bases. The CDR3 consists of 13 residues. Germline V gene data show CDR1 as SGHTS and CDR2 as YDEGEE. The V segment lost 5 bases and the J segment 5 bases; nucleotides outside the gene matches: 5. CDR3 loop: CASRRTGVDTQYF. CDR3 DNA sequence: TGTGCCAGCAGACGTACAGGGGTAGATACGCAGTATTTT.

In this sample, this clone turned up once. The chain is built from TRBV4-1 and TRBJ1-4, with 8 nucleotides matching TRBD1. J lost 2 bases, V lost 3 bases, and 2 bases had no gene match. Germline assignment: CDR1 MGHRA and CDR2 YSYEKL. The CDR3 is made up of 15 amino acids. The CDR3 here is CASSQGQATNEKLFF. The CDR3, as DNA: TGCGCCAGCAGCCAGGGACAGGCGACTAATGAAAAACTGTTTTTT.

V is TRBV28 and J is TRBJ1-1; D is undetermined. The CDR3 is made up of 14 amino acids. Trimming pared 3 bases from V and 3 bases from J, leaving 11 bases between. The V gene's germline CDR1 is MDHEN and CDR2 SYDVKM. The DNA of the CDR3 is TGTGCCAGCAGTTTCCAGGTATTATACACTGAAGCTTTCTTT. Protein: CASSFQVLYTEAFF.

The V gene is TRBV29-1, the J gene TRBJ1-4; no clear D. Trimming took 4 bases from V and 0 from J, leaving 9 bases between them. CDR1 SQVTM and CDR2 ANQGSEA come from the germline V gene. This CDR3 spans 14 amino acids. CDR3 sequence: CSVVIVSTNEKLFF. In DNA form, the CDR3 reads TGCAGCGTTGTAATCGTCTCAACTAATGAAAAACTGTTTTTT. The full variable domain, rest sourced from reference TRBV29-1 and TRBJ1-4, is SAVISQKPSRDICQRGTSLTIQCQVDSQVTMMFWYRQQPGQSLTLIATANQGSEATYESGFVIDKFPISRPNLTFSTLTVSNMSPEDSSIYLCSVVIVSTNEKLFFGSGTQLSVL.

The chain's CDR3 is CASSLVPTGGLAGTEAFF. CDR3 nucleotides: TGCGCCAGCAGCTTGGTTCCGACAGGGGGCCTTGCGGGCACTGAAGCTTTCTTT. The chain has TRBV5-1 and TRBJ1-1; 10 bases fit TRBD1. CDR1 SGHRS and CDR2 YFSETQ come from the germline V gene. The CDR3 is made up of 18 amino acids. V was pared by 0 bases and J by 4 bases, with 12 bases of the junction left unmatched.

CDR3 bases: TGTGCCAGCAGCTTAAATCCAAACCTAGGAGATACGCAGTATTTT. Protein: CASSLNPNLGDTQYF. The chain recombines TRBV7-3 with TRBJ2-3; D is ambiguous. The CDR3 is made up of 15 amino acids. Germline CDR1 and CDR2: SGHTA and FQGTGA. The V end lost 1 base, the J end lost 5 bases, and 13 bases lay between the germline ends.

The chain has TRBV5-1 and TRBJ1-2; 10 nucleotides line up with TRBD1. The CDR3 spans 16 residues. Trimming at V came to 0 bases and at J to 4 bases, leaving 6 bases not matched to a gene. Germline CDR1 and CDR2: SGHRS and YFSETQ. For the CDR3, the DNA is TGCGCCAGCAGCTTGGGACAGGGGGCAGGGTCCTATGGCTACACCTTC. This codes for CASSLGQGAGSYGYTF.

This rearrangement joins TRBV2 to TRBJ1-2; D gene ambiguous. Trimming stripped 0 bases from V and 8 bases from J, with 7 bases between. Germline values: CDR1 SNHLY, CDR2 FYNNEI. This CDR3 is 12 amino acids long. This CDR3 is CASSEAGVGYTF. CDR3 bases: TGTGCCAGCAGTGAAGCCGGGGTCGGCTACACCTTC.

This clone was seen a handful of times. V gene TRBV7-8 combines with J gene TRBJ1-2; no reliable D call. Germline CDR1 and CDR2: SGHVS and FQNEAQ. This CDR3 has 9 residues. Trimming stripped 5 bases from V and 13 bases from J, with 8 bases between. CDR3 in amino acids: CASSPPITF. CDR3 sequence (DNA): TGTGCCAGCAGCCCCCCTATCACCTTC. Full variable domain (remainder filled in from reference TRBV7-8 and TRBJ1-2): GAGVSQSPRYKVAKRGQDVALRCDPISGHVSLFWYQQALGQGPEFLTYFQNEAQLDKSGLPSDRFFAERPEGSVSTLKIQRTQQEDSAVYLCASSPPITFGSGTRLTVV.

Turning to this clone: Compared with germline, one end of the junction differs, possibly owing to a read error. The rearrangement joins TRBV29-1 to TRBJ1-1; D gene unclear. This CDR3 is built from 11 residues. In germline, CDR1 is SQVTM, CDR2 ANQGSEA. CDR3 sequence: CSVEDRGTPEF. The CDR3 DNA follows: TGCAGCGTTGAAGATCGCGGTACCCCAGAATTT.

V gene TRBV19 combines with J gene TRBJ1-5; D is unclear. Germline-derived CDR1 and CDR2 are LNHDA and SQIVND (reference sequence). V lost 1 base and J lost 3, with 10 bases in between. The CDR3 has 15 amino acids. The chain's CDR3 is CASSIGASTNQPQHF. CDR3 DNA: TGTGCCAGTAGTATAGGGGCAAGCACCAATCAGCCCCAGCATTTT. The complete variable domain, with remaining parts taken from reference TRBV19 and TRBJ1-5, reads DGGITQSPKYLFRKEGQNVTLSCEQNLNHDAMYWYRQDPGQGLRLIYYSQIVNDFQKGDIAEGYSVSREKKESFPLTVTSAQKNPTAFYLCASSIGASTNQPQHFGDGTRLSIL.

The chain combines TRBV2 with TRBJ1-3; no reliable D call. The germline V gene has CDR1 SNHLY and CDR2 FYNNEI. The CDR3 consists of 14 residues. The V and J ends lost 0 bases and 4 bases respectively, with 7 bases between them. CDR3 nucleotides: TGTGCCAGCAGTGAAGCGGCCGTCGGAAACACCATATATTTT. Encoded protein: CASSEAAVGNTIYF.

In its sample, this clone was seen once. This rearrangement joins TRBV6-5 to TRBJ1-1; D might be TRBD1 (6 bases). This CDR3 is built from 14 residues. CDR1 and CDR2 from the germline V gene are MNHEY and SVGAGI. V was cut by 6 bases and J by 1 base, with 12 bases left in between. This chain's CDR3 is CASSPLTGNTEAFF. The CDR3 region has the DNA TGTGCCAGCAGCCCCCTGACAGGGAACACTGAAGCTTTCTTT.

This clone is a singleton in its sample. V is TRBV7-8 and J is TRBJ2-5; 11 positions match TRBD1. The CDR3 totals 15 residues. Germline lookup yields CDR1 SGHVS and CDR2 FQNEAQ. V was pared by 5 bases and J by 4 bases, with 6 bases of the junction left unmatched. The CDR3 region is CASSTDRGHGETQYF. The CDR3 DNA sequence: TGTGCCAGCAGCACGGACAGGGGGCACGGAGAGACCCAGTACTTC. Full variable domain (remainder filled in from reference TRBV7-8 and TRBJ2-5): GAGVSQSPRYKVAKRGQDVALRCDPISGHVSLFWYQQALGQGPEFLTYFQNEAQLDKSGLPSDRFFAERPEGSVSTLKIQRTQQEDSAVYLCASSTDRGHGETQYFGPGTRLLVL.

This chain uses TRBV27 with TRBJ2-5; 8 bases match TRBD1. V lost 11 bases to trimming and J lost 5 bases; unmatched junction nucleotides: 10. The germline gives CDR1 MNHEY, CDR2 SMNVEV (reference sequence). This CDR3 spans 13 amino acids. In nucleotides, the CDR3 is TGTGCCCACAGGGCAGGGGGCGGCGAGACCCAGTACTTC. Its translation is CAHRAGGGETQYF.

The chain carries TRBV9 and TRBJ1-1; D unclear. The germline V gene has CDR1 SGDLS and CDR2 YYNGEE. V lost 4 bases and J lost 3, with 10 bases in between. This CDR3 has 13 amino acids. CDR3 amino acids: CASSRELDTEAFF. The DNA for the CDR3 is TGTGCCAGCAGCAGGGAGCTTGACACTGAAGCTTTCTTT.

This chain joins TRBV3-1 (or the pseudogene TRBV3-2) and TRBJ2-1; TRBD1 matches 7 bases. V lost 3 bases to trimming and J lost 11 bases; unmatched junction nucleotides: 4. Germline V gene sequence: CDR1 LGHDT, CDR2 YNNKEL (reference sequence). CDR3 length: 12 residues. CDR3 coding DNA: TGTGCCAGCAGCCAGGACAGGAGCCAGCAGTTCTTC. It is translated as CASSQDRSQQFF.

V usage is TRBV19 and J usage is TRBJ1-3, with 7 bases aligning to TRBD1. The V segment lost 9 bases and the J segment 0 bases; nucleotides outside the gene matches: 5. This CDR3 has 14 amino acids. Germline V CDR1 and CDR2: LNHDA, SQIVND (reference sequence). The CDR3 sequence is CARNRGSSGNTIYF. CDR3 coding DNA: TGTGCCAGGAACAGGGGCTCCTCTGGAAACACCATATATTTT.

The rearrangement joins TRBV24-1 to TRBJ1-5; no definite D call. Germline-derived CDR1 and CDR2 are KGHDR and SFDVKD. The CDR3 has 13 amino acids. Trimming removed 0 bases at V and 6 bases at J, with 5 bases between. The CDR3: CATSDLESQPQHF. CDR3 DNA: TGTGCCACCAGTGATTTGGAGAGTCAGCCCCAGCATTTT.

The V and J genes are TRBV2 and TRBJ1-1; D uncertain. CDR1 is SNHLY and CDR2 is FYNNEI in the germline V gene. The CDR3 covers 13 residues. V was pared by 7 bases and J by 1 base, with 10 bases between. For the CDR3, the DNA is TGTGCCAGCATGTCTCCGGGGAACACTGAAGCTTTCTTT. This sequence encodes CASMSPGNTEAFF.

This clone has just one count. J is TRBJ1-3 and V is TRBV12-2; the D call of TRBD1 is as the table states it, not checked on the DNA. TRBV12-2 is labeled a pseudogene. This CDR3 has 16 amino acids. As DNA, the CDR3 is TGTGCAAGTCGCTTAGCTGGGGCCAACACTGGAAACACCATATATTTT. This encodes CASRLAGANTGNTIYF.

This clone was recorded once. This chain links TRBV7-3 with TRBJ2-3, with 11 bases identical to TRBD2. Germline CDR1 and CDR2: SGHTA and FQGTGA. The CDR3 totals 16 residues. Trimming cost V 5 bases and J 6 bases; bases outside gene matches: 10. The CDR3 protein is CASSPLAGGPLDTQYF. CDR3 nucleotide sequence: TGTGCCAGCAGCCCTTTAGCGGGGGGGCCCTTGGATACGCAGTATTTT.

The J gene is TRBJ1-3, the V gene TRBV11-2; 7 bases are a match to TRBD1. Per germline, CDR1 SGHAT and CDR2 FQNNGV. Germline trimming cut 5 bases from V and 0 bases from J; bases unmatched to any gene: 13. The CDR3 length is 18 residues. The DNA of the CDR3 is TGTGCCAGCAGCAACGTCCCGGGACAGTGGAGCTCTGGAAACACCATATATTTT. Encoded protein: CASSNVPGQWSSGNTIYF.

Here the CDR3 DNA reads TGTGCCAGTAATCCTAGTATGGGGAACACTGAAGCTTTCTTT. This translates into CASNPSMGNTEAFF. This chain connects TRBV27 to TRBJ1-1; D unresolved. The CDR3 extends over 14 amino acids. Trimming left V 9 bases short and J 1 base short, with 15 bases between. Germline values: CDR1 MNHEY, CDR2 SMNVEV (reference sequence).